This T cell receptor (beta chain) was documented in a study of T-cell memory formation after mild COVID-19. After removal of 3 bases from V and 6 bases from J, the junction contained 4 bases not matched to a gene. Germline V gene sequence: CDR1 KGHDR, CDR2 SFDVKD. The CDR3 is 14 amino acids. TCRdb re-analysed the 5' RACE reads in MiXCR, keeping a single row per CDR3 protein. The table shows roughly 250,000 distinct CDR3 sequences, with around 15% occurring only once. This clonotype was found a few times. The sequence came from a man aged 18 to 29 who had mild COVID-19 (a few samples of this study predate the infection). Cell type and time point are not known. This chain joins TRBV24-1 and TRBJ2-5; TRBD1 matches 9 bases. The sample was PBMCs or a T cell subset sorted from them (not recorded which). This CDR3 is CATSDTDRGKTQYF. The CDR3 nucleotides read TGTGCCACCAGTGATACGGACAGGGGCAAGACCCAGTACTTC.